Below are 5 T cell receptor beta chains sequenced from a single sample in a study of control samples from healthy donors and cancer patients. Clones were read by immunoSEQ multiplex PCR, and TCRdb kept only the in-frame ones, dropping some. The sample has fewer than 90,000 clones; around 87% are singletons. Sequenced: blood. The receptors derive from a man between 50 and 59 years old in good health.

The chain recombines TRBV30 with TRBJ1-2, with 10 bases aligning to TRBD1. Germline trimming cut 8 bases from V and 4 bases from J; bases unmatched to any gene: 16. Germline lookup yields CDR1 GTSNPN and CDR2 SVGIG (reference sequence). This CDR3 has 16 amino acids. The CDR3 here is CALKGQGSPFIYGYTF. In nucleotides, the CDR3 is TGTGCCCTGAAGGGACAGGGGAGCCCCTTTATCTATGGCTACACCTTC.

This clone was detected once. The chain is built from TRBV12-3 or TRBV12-4 and TRBJ2-3, with unresolved D. V lost 4 bases to trimming and J lost 8 bases, with 10 bases between them. The CDR3 consists of 12 residues. The CDR3 sequence: CASSSLDTTQYF. The CDR3 bases are TGTGCCAGCAGTTCATTAGATACTACGCAGTATTTT.

V gene TRBV29-1 combines with J gene TRBJ1-1; 7 bases are shared with TRBD1. V lost 1 base, J lost 4 bases, and 15 bases stayed unmatched. CDR1 is SQVTM, CDR2 ANQGSEA, per germline. CDR3 length: 17 amino acids. For the CDR3, the DNA is TGCAGCGTTGAAGGAACGGCGGAAGACAGGGAGGGCACTGAAGCTTTCTTT. Encoded protein: CSVEGTAEDREGTEAFF.

V is TRBV11-2 and J is TRBJ2-1; tentative D call: TRBD2 (5 bases). Deletions cut 1 base from V and 10 bases from J, with 11 bases between. CDR3 length: 13 amino acids. The germline CDR1 and CDR2 sequences are SGHAT and FQNNGV. CDR3 nucleotides: TGTGCCAGCAGCTTAGGCTCGGGCGGGGAGCAGTTCTTC. Its protein is CASSLGSGGEQFF.

This clone was found once. The chain has TRBV7-2 and TRBJ1-2; D is perhaps TRBD1 (5 bases). CDR1 SGHTA and CDR2 FQGNSA come from the germline V gene. The V end lost 5 bases, the J end lost 3 bases, and 13 bases lay between the germline ends. This CDR3 spans 14 amino acids. The CDR3 DNA is TGTGCCAGCAGCCCCCGACAGTCAGACTATGGCTACACCTTC. Amino acids: CASSPRQSDYGYTF.